One and the same sample provided the 12 T cell receptor beta chains below, sequenced in a study of T cells in Graves' hyperthyroidism and ophthalmopathy. Amplification yielded TCR beta CDR3 regions, with RNA transcripts as the source. The HTBI primer set served for first-round RT-PCR of the TCR CDR3. One entry per CDR3 protein, called by TCRdb with MiXCR from the multiplex PCR reads. The table includes about half a million distinct CDR3 sequences, approximately 23% detected once. Specimen: blood. The receptors here all came from a woman in her sixties or seventies with Graves' ophthalmopathy.

This clonotype came up many times. The chain employs TRBV3-1 and TRBJ1-5; TRBD1 matches 7 bases. CDR1 is LGHDT, CDR2 YNNKEL, per germline (reference sequence). The CDR3 contains 15 residues. V was clipped by 0 bases and J by 3 bases; unmatched bases: 2. The CDR3 is CASSQDQGDNQPQHF. DNA of the CDR3: TGTGCCAGCAGCCAAGACCAGGGGGACAATCAGCCCCAGCATTTT. The complete variable domain, with remaining parts taken from reference TRBV3-1 and TRBJ1-5, reads DTAVSQTPKYLVTQMGNDKSIKCEQNLGHDTMYWYKQDSKKFLKIMFSYNNKELIINETVPNRFSPKSPDKAHLNLHINSLELGDSAVYFCASSQDQGDNQPQHFGDGTRLSIL.

For the CDR3, the DNA is TGTGCCAGTACTACTAGCGGGGACCCTAATGAGCAGTTCTTC. It codes for CASTTSGDPNEQFF. The chain couples TRBV19 to TRBJ2-1; 10 nucleotides line up with TRBD2. The CDR3 sequence is 14 residues long. Germline-derived CDR1 and CDR2 are LNHDA and SQIVND (reference sequence). V lost 7 bases to trimming and J lost 7 bases; unmatched junction nucleotides: 7.

The chain has TRBV20-1 and TRBJ2-1; 9 nucleotides match TRBD2. Germline CDR1 reads DFQATT; CDR2 reads SNEGSKA (reference sequence). V lost 4 bases to trimming and J lost 8 bases; unmatched junction nucleotides: 6. The CDR3 length is 13 residues. Here the CDR3 DNA reads TGCAGTGCTACTGCGGGAGGGCCACATGAGCAGTTCTTC. Protein product: CSATAGGPHEQFF.

Details on this clonotype: A read error may explain this, as a much larger clone is one base away. The genes are TRBV12-3 or TRBV12-4 and TRBJ1-1; possibly TRBD1 for D (5 bases). This CDR3 is built from 14 residues. The V gene lost 3 bases and the J gene lost 4 bases, with 12 bases spanning the gap. The chain's CDR3 is CASSFMAGSTEAFF. The CDR3 nucleotides are TGTGCCAGCAGTTTTATGGCAGGGAGCACTGAAGCTTTCTTT.

This clonotype was counted ten times or more. The rearrangement joins TRBV28 to TRBJ2-1; TRBD2 might be the D (5 bases). Trimming stripped 6 bases from V and 5 bases from J, with 11 bases between. The CDR3 covers 13 residues. Germline V gene data show CDR1 as MDHEN and CDR2 as SYDVKM. In nucleotides, the CDR3 is TGTGCCAGCAGGGAACTAGGGAACAATGAGCAGTTCTTC. The encoded protein is CASRELGNNEQFF.

This CDR3 reads CASSSPTVREGNEQFF. The CDR3 nucleotides are TGTGCCAGCAGCTCCCCGACTGTGCGGGAGGGCAATGAGCAGTTCTTC. This sequence joins TRBV28 and TRBJ2-1; 9 bases map to TRBD2. Germline V gives CDR1 MDHEN, CDR2 SYDVKM. The ends lost 6 bases at V and 6 bases at J; junction bases unmatched: 12. This CDR3 is 16 amino acids long.

The rearrangement joins TRBV12-5 to TRBJ1-2; D possibly corresponds to TRBD1 (5 bases). This CDR3 has 13 amino acids. The V end was cut by 9 bases, the J end by 4 bases, with 15 bases between. CDR1 is LGHNT and CDR2 is FRNRAP in the germline V gene. CDR3 nucleotide sequence: TGTGCTAGCTGGGGGGGTTTGGGCTATGGCTACACCTTC. Its protein product is CASWGGLGYGYTF.

This clonotype was seen ten or more times. The genes are TRBV2 and TRBJ1-2, with TRBD1 identical over 10 bases. V was pared by 6 bases and J by 5 bases, with 18 bases of the junction left unmatched. Germline values: CDR1 SNHLY, CDR2 FYNNEI. The CDR3 consists of 18 residues. For the CDR3, the DNA is TGTGCCAGCAGCGAGAGGACAGGGGGAACCCCCTCCGTTTATGGCTACACCTTC. It is translated as CASSERTGGTPSVYGYTF. Using reference TRBV2 and TRBJ1-2 for the parts outside the CDR3, the full variable domain is EPEVTQTPSHQVTQMGQEVILRCVPISNHLYFYWYRQILGQKVEFLVSFYNNEISEKSEIFDDQFSVERPDGSNFTLKIRSTKLEDSAMYFCASSERTGGTPSVYGYTFGSGTRLTVV.

The rearrangement links TRBV20-1 to TRBJ2-5, with 13 bases lining up with TRBD2. J lost 10 bases, V lost 5 bases, and 10 bases had no gene match. CDR3 length: 14 residues. Germline assignment: CDR1 DFQATT and CDR2 SNEGSKA (reference sequence). The CDR3 region has the DNA TGCAGTGCTGGGGGGACTAGCGGGACCTCAGTCCAGTACTTC. This codes for CSAGGTSGTSVQYF.

This clonotype was recorded a few times. The chain recombines TRBV10-1 with TRBJ1-1, with D uncertain. CDR1 and CDR2 (germline): WNHNN, SYGVQD (reference sequence). Deletions cut 3 bases from V and 0 bases from J, with 14 bases between. CDR3 length: 16 residues. The CDR3 region has the DNA TGCGCCAGCAGTGAATCACATATCGCGCTGAACACTGAAGCTTTCTTT. It encodes CASSESHIALNTEAFF.

This clonotype was observed a handful of times. The chain uses TRBV7-9 and TRBJ2-1; D remains unclear. V was shortened by 3 bases and J by 2 bases, with 8 bases between the two germline ends. The CDR3 is made up of 14 amino acids. Germline-derived CDR1 and CDR2 are SEHNR and FQNEAQ (reference sequence). CDR3 residues: CASSLRRTYNEQFF. Written as DNA, the CDR3 is TGTGCCAGCAGCTTGAGGCGGACCTACAATGAGCAGTTCTTC.

The chain joins TRBV20-1 to TRBJ2-2; 7 nucleotides align to TRBD1. Germline V CDR1 and CDR2: DFQATT, SNEGSKA (reference sequence). The CDR3 extends over 16 amino acids. With V trimmed by 5 bases and J by 6 bases, 15 bases remained unmatched. The CDR3 bases are TGCAGTGCTTCTAACCCGGGACAGTCCCCCGCCGGGGAGCTGTTTTTT. The encoded protein is CSASNPGQSPAGELFF.